This TCR beta chain was captured in a study of CD8 T cells in ankylosing spondylitis. The study, taken as a whole, reports: Reportedly, significant enrichment of disease-linked clones occurred in matched ankylosing spondylitis synovial fluid. A TCR beta motif of about 8 highly homologous variants appeared characteristic of ankylosing spondylitis blood.

One entry per CDR3 protein, called by TCRdb with MiXCR from the 5' RACE reads. Of some 840,000 distinct CDR3 sequences in the sample, approximately 10% were seen once. V lost 6 bases and J lost 8; bases outside the gene matches: 6. CDR3 length: 13 amino acids. The table lists this clonotype with many counts. The antigen is unknown. The V and J genes are TRBV12-3 or TRBV12-4 and TRBJ1-2, with 10 bases aligning to TRBD1. This TCR was recovered from a male donor with ankylosing spondylitis. The sequencing sample was made of blood, either unsorted or a sorted T cell fraction (not recorded which). In DNA form, the CDR3 reads TGTGCCAGCAGGCCGGACAGGGGGTCAGGCTACACCTTC. Protein product: CASRPDRGSGYTF.